The rows below give T cell receptor beta chains drawn from one sample of a study of tissue T cells after allogeneic stem cell transplantation. Sequencing was performed with immunoSEQ multiplex PCR; in TCRdb, only in-frame clones are kept and a portion is missing. The sample has some 7,000 clones; more than 60% are singletons. This specimen consisted of skin, obtained at autopsy. Source of these receptors: a male patient at least 60 years old with steroid-refractory graft-versus-host disease after an allogeneic stem cell transplant. The graft donor may have contributed some T cells. Each CDR3 is given with its conserved first and last residue. The D gene is left open where the match is weak. Size is omitted from some rows. Given values are once, few, many or a class for expanded clones.

>TRBV6-2/TRBV6-3|15|TRBJ1-5|-|-
TGTGCCAGCAGTTATGTGGGTGCAGGGGTTCAGCCCCAGCATTTT
CASSYVGAGVQPQHF
>TRBV10-3|13|TRBJ2-3|-|-
TGTGCCGCCAAGGGGGGGGCGAGAGATACGCAGTATTTT
CAAKGGARDTQYF
>TRBV5-5|15|TRBJ2-7|-|-
TGTGCCAGCAGCTTGGTGGGGGCTACCTCCTACGAGCAGTACTTC
CASSLVGATSYEQYF
>TRBV7-2|15|TRBJ2-3|-|-
TGTGCCAGCAGCTTTGGTGGGTATGACACAGATACGCAGTATTTT
CASSFGGYDTDTQYF
>TRBV9|12|TRBJ1-1|-|-
TGTGCCAGCAGCCCCGCGGGCACTGAAGCTTTCTTT
CASSPAGTEAFF
>TRBV5-4|15|TRBJ2-3|-|TRBD1
TGTGCCAGCAGCCCAAGGGACAGAATCACAGATACGCAGTATTTT
CASSPRDRITDTQYF
>TRBV15|15|TRBJ1-5|few|-
TGTGCCACCAGCAGAGATGGGCGGGGATTTCAGCCCCAGCATTTT
CATSRDGRGFQPQHF
>TRBV2|14|TRBJ1-1|-|TRBD1
TGTGCCAGCAGGCGAACAGGGGTGGGCACTGAAGCTTTCTTT
CASRRTGVGTEAFF
>TRBV15|15|TRBJ2-1|-|TRBD1
TGTGCCACCAGCAGTGGACAGGGGACCTACAATGAGCAGTTCTTC
CATSSGQGTYNEQFF
>TRBV28|12|TRBJ2-7|-|-
TGTGCCAGCAGTTTATTGGGGGACGAGCAGTACTTC
CASSLLGDEQYF
>TRBV5-6|12|TRBJ2-7|-|-
TGTGCCAGCAGTCTACGGACCTACGAGCAGTACTTC
CASSLRTYEQYF
>TRBV6-1|14|TRBJ2-1|-|-
TGTGCCAGCAGTGAACTGGGGTTTTACAATGAGCAGTTCTTC
CASSELGFYNEQFF
>TRBV7-9|12|TRBJ2-4|-|-
TGTGCCAGCAGCTTCCTGATAAACATTCAGTACTTC
CASSFLINIQYF
>TRBV2|15|TRBJ1-3|-|-
TGTGCCAGCAGTGATCACGGATCCGTCGCGGACACCATATATTTT
CASSDHGSVADTIYF
>TRBV18|15|TRBJ1-1|-|-
TGTGCCAGCTCACCCGCCACAGGGAGGAACACTGAAGCTTTCTTT
CASSPATGRNTEAFF
>TRBV19|13|TRBJ2-7|-|TRBD1
TGTGCCAGTAGTAGAGGGACAGTCTCTGAGCAGTACTTC
CASSRGTVSEQYF
>TRBV5-1|15|TRBJ1-1|-|-
TGCGCCAGCAGCTTGGCGGTACAGCCGATCACTGAAGCTTTCTTT
CASSLAVQPITEAFF
>TRBV10-3|17|TRBJ2-7|-|-
TGTGCCATCAGTGAGTCCGGCGTTTTGACAGGAGCCTACGAGCAGTACTTC
CAISESGVLTGAYEQYF
>TRBV5-1|14|TRBJ2-1|-|-
TGCGCCAGCAGCTTGGAAGACAGACACAATGAGCAGTTCTTC
CASSLEDRHNEQFF
>TRBV10-3|14|TRBJ2-1|-|TRBD1
TGTGCCTCTTCGTCCCGGGACAGTACAGGGGAGCAGTTCTTC
CASSSRDSTGEQFF
>TRBV2|15|TRBJ1-5|-|-
TGTGCCAGCAGTGATGACAGTTCGGATCATCAGCCCCAGCATTTT
CASSDDSSDHQPQHF
>TRBV28|17|TRBJ2-7|-|TRBD1
TGTGCCAGCACTTTAAGAGGGGCCGGGACAGTGTCCTACGAGCAGTACTTC
CASTLRGAGTVSYEQYF
>TRBV9|14|TRBJ1-6|-|-
TGTGCCAGCAGCGCGCTTGAGTTGAATTCACCCCTCCACTTT
CASSALELNSPLHF
>TRBV2|14|TRBJ1-6|-|-
TGTGCCAGCAGGGACCGGGAGAGTCCTTCACCCCTCCACTTT
CASRDRESPSPLHF
>TRBV5-6|14|TRBJ2-1|-|TRBD2
TGTGCCAGCAGCTTAGCGGGGGGTTCGTATGAGCAGTTCTTC
CASSLAGGSYEQFF
>TRBV4-3|14|TRBJ1-5|-|-
TGCGCCAGCAGCCAAGAACTCCCCCTTCCGCCCCAGCATTTT
CASSQELPLPPQHF
>TRBV30|14|TRBJ1-2|-|-
TGTGCCTGGAGTCCAACTCCTCCGGGAGGTGGCTACACCTTC
CAWSPTPPGGGYTF
>TRBV2|12|TRBJ2-3|-|-
TGTGCCAGCAGTGAAGGGCCGGCTGTGCTGTATTTT
CASSEGPAVLYF
>TRBV19|11|TRBJ2-7|-|-
TGTGCCAGTAGGGATTCCTACGAGCAGTACTTC
CASRDSYEQYF
>TRBV7-8|15|TRBJ2-2|once|-
TGTGCCAGCAGCTTAGAAAGGGGTGGTACCGGGGAGCTGTTTTTT
CASSLERGGTGELFF
>TRBV19|11|TRBJ2-5|-|-
TGTGCCACCAATAAAGGGGAGACCCAGTACTTC
CATNKGETQYF
>TRBV2|12|TRBJ1-5|-|-
TGTGCCAGCATGGGGGGGAATCAGCCCCAGCATTTT
CASMGGNQPQHF
>TRBV4-3|17|TRBJ2-1|-|-
TGCGCCAGCAGCCAAGAAGGGGGACTGAGCTCCTACAATGAGCAGTTCTTC
CASSQEGGLSSYNEQFF
>TRBV7-9|13|TRBJ1-1|-|-
TGTGCCAGCAGCTCCTCCGGGACGTTACGAGCTTTCTTT
CASSSSGTLRAFF
>TRBV4-2|17|TRBJ2-3|-|TRBD2
TGTGCCAGCAGCCAATCTAGATTAGCGGGGGACACAGATACGCAGTATTTT
CASSQSRLAGDTDTQYF